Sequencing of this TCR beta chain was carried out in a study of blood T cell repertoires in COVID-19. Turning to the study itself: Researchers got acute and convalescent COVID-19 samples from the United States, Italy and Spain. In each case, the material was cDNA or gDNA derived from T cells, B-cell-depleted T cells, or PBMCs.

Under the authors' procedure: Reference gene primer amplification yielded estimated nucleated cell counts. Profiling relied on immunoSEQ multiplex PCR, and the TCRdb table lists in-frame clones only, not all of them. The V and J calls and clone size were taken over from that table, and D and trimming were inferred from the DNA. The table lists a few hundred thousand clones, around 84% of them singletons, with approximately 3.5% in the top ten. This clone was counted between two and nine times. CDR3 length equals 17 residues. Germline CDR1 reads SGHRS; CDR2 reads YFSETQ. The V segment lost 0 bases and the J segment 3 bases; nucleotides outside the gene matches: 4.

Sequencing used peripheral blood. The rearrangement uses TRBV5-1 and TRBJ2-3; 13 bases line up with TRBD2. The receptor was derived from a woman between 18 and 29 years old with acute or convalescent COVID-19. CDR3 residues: CASSLGLAGGRTDTQYF. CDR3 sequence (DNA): TGCGCCAGCAGCTTGGGACTAGCGGGAGGTCGGACAGATACGCAGTATTTT.